These 3 T cell receptor beta chains were all obtained from the same sample, sequenced in a study of shared clonotypes between healthy human individuals. The assay was immunoSEQ multiplex PCR, and TCRdb's table has in-frame clones only and misses some. This repertoire shows approximately 440,000 clones, approximately 80% found once; its top ten account for about 12%. Source material: PBMCs. All receptors come from a woman in her forties in good health. Some clones in this sample may be carry-over from other donors' samples.

The gene calls are TRBV19 and TRBJ1-2; TRBD1 matches 8 bases. Looked up from germline, CDR1 is LNHDA and CDR2 is SQIVND (reference sequence). J was trimmed by 5 bases and V by 5 bases; bases with no gene match: 10. This CDR3 region has 15 residues. CDR3: CASSPRTGKGYGYTF. The DNA for the CDR3 is TGTGCCAGTAGTCCCCGGACAGGGAAGGGTTATGGCTACACCTTC.

The table lists this clone with many counts. V is TRBV28 and J is TRBJ2-3; TRBD1 or TRBD2 may be the D gene (5 bases each). The CDR3 has 14 amino acids. Germline V lookup: CDR1 MDHEN, CDR2 SYDVKM. Trimming stripped 7 bases from V and 4 bases from J, with 15 bases between. The CDR3 bases are TGTGCCAGCAAGCAGGGTCGGGGTCCAGATACGCAGTATTTT. Protein: CASKQGRGPDTQYF.

The rearrangement joins TRBV21-1 to TRBJ2-4; the tabulated D call, TRBD1, remains unverified against the DNA. TRBV21-1 is flagged as a pseudogene. The CDR3 is 17 amino acids. CDR3 loop: CASSKADRWLAKNIQYF. The DNA for the CDR3 is TGTGCCAGCAGCAAAGCCGACAGGTGGCTAGCCAAAAACATTCAGTACTTC.